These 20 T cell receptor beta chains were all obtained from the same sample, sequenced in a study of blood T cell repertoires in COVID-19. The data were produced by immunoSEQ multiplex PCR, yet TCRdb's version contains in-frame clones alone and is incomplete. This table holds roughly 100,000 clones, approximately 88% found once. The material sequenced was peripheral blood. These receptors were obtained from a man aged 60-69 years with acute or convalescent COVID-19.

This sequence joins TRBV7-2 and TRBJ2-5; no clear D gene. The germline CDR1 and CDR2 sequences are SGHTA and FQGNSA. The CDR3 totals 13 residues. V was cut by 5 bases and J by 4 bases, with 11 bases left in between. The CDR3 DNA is TGTGCCAGCAGCCTTAAATATAGAGAGACCCAGTACTTC. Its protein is CASSLKYRETQYF.

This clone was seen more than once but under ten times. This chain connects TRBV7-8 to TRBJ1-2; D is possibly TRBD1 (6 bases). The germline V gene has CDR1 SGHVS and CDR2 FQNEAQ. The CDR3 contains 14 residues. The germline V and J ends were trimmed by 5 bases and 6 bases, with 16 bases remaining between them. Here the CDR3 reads CASSPSTGFHGYTF. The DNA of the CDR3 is TGTGCCAGCAGCCCAAGTACAGGGTTCCATGGCTACACCTTC.

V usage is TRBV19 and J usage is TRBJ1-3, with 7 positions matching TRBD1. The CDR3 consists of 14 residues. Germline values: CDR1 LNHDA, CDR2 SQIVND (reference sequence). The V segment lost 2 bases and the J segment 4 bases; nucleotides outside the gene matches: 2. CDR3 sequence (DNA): TGTGCCAGTAGTATAACAGGGGCCGGAAACACCATATATTTT. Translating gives CASSITGAGNTIYF.

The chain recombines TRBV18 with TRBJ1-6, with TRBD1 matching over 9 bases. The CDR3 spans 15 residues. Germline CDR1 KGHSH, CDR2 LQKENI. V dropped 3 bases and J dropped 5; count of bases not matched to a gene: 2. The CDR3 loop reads CASSPRTGDNSPLHF. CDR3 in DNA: TGTGCCAGCTCACCCCGGACAGGGGATAATTCACCCCTCCACTTT. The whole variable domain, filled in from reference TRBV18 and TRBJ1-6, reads NAGVMQNPRHLVRRRGQEARLRCSPMKGHSHVYWYRQLPEEGLKFMVYLQKENIIDESGMPKERFSAEFPKEGPSILRIQQVVRGDSAAYFCASSPRTGDNSPLHFGNGTRLTVT.

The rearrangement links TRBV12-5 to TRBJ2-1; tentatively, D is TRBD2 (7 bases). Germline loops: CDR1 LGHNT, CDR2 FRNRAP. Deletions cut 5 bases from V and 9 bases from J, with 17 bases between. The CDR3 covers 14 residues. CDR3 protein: CASGKGGGGIEQFF. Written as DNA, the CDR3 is TGTGCTAGTGGTAAGGGAGGGGGAGGAATTGAGCAGTTCTTC.

The CDR3 loop is CASSLVATGELFF. The CDR3 nucleotides are TGCGCCAGCAGCTTGGTAGCTACCGGGGAGCTGTTTTTT. This chain links TRBV5-1 with TRBJ2-2; D gene uncertain. Trimming took 0 bases from V and 5 from J, leaving 5 bases between them. Germline CDR1 is SGHRS and CDR2 is YFSETQ. The CDR3 has 13 residues.

This CDR3 is CASSQPWRQTGELFF. The CDR3 DNA reads TGCGCCAGCAGCCAACCTTGGCGGCAGACCGGGGAGCTGTTTTTT. The chain joins TRBV4-1 to TRBJ2-2; D not certain. CDR3 size: 15 residues. Per germline, CDR1 MGHRA and CDR2 YSYEKL. The V gene lost 2 bases and the J gene lost 5 bases, with 12 bases spanning the gap.

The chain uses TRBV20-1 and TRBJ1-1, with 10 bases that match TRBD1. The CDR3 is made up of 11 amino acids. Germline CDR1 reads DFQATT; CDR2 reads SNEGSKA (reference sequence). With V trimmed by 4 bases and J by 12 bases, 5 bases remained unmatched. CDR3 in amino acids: CSATRQGASFF. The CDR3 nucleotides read TGCAGTGCTACAAGACAGGGGGCGTCTTTCTTT.

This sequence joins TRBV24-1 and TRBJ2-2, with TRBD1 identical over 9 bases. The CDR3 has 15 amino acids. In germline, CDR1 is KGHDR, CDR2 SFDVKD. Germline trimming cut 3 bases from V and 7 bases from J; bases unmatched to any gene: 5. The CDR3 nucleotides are TGTGCCACCAGTGATCCTCGGACAGGGGTCGGGGAGCTGTTTTTT. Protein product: CATSDPRTGVGELFF.

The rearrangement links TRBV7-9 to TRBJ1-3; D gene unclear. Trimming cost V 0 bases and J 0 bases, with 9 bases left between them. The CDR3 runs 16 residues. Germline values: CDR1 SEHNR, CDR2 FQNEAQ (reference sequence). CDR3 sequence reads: CASSLAGGSSGNTIYF. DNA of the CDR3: TGTGCCAGCAGCTTAGCGGGCGGGAGCTCTGGAAACACCATATATTTT.

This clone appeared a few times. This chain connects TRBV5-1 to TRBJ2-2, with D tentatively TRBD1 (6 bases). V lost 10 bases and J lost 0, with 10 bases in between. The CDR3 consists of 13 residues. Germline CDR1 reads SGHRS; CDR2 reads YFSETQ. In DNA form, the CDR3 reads TGCGCCTCAAGGGGGACGAACACCGGGGAGCTGTTTTTT. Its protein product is CASRGTNTGELFF.

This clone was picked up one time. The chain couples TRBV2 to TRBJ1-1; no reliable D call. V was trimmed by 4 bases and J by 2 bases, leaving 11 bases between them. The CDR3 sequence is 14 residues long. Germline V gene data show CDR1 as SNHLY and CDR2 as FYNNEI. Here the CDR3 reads CASSVIRLNTEAFF. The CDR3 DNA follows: TGTGCCAGCAGTGTAATCAGGCTCAACACTGAAGCTTTCTTT.

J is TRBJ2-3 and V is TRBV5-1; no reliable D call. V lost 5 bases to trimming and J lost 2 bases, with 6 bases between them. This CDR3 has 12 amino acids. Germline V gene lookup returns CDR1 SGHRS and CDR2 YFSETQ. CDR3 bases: TGCGCCAGCAGACAGAACACAGATACGCAGTATTTT. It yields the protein CASRQNTDTQYF.

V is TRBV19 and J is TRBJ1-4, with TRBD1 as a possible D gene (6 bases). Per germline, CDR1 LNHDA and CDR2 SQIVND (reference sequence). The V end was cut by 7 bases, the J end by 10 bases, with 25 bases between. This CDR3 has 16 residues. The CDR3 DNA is TGTGCCAGTATCCCCCAGACGGGGGGCCCAAACCGAAAACTGTTTTTT. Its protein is CASIPQTGGPNRKLFF.

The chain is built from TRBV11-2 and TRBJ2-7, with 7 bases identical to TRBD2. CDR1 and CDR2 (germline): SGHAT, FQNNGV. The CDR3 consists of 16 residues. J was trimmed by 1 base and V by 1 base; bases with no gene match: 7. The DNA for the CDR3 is TGTGCCAGCAGCTTAGCGGGGGGACTGTTATCCTACGAGCAGTACTTC. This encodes CASSLAGGLLSYEQYF.

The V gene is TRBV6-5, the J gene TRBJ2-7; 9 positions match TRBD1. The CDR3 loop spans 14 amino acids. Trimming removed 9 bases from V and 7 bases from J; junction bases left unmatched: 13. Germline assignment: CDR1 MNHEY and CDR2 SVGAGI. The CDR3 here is CASFRDREEGEQYF. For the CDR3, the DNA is TGTGCCAGTTTCCGGGACAGGGAAGAAGGAGAGCAGTACTTC.

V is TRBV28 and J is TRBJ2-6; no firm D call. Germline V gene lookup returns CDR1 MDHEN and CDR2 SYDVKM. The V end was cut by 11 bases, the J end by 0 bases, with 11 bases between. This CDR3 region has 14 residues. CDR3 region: CAVGRRSGANVLTF. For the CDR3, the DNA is TGTGCCGTTGGGCGCCGCTCTGGGGCCAACGTCCTGACTTTC.

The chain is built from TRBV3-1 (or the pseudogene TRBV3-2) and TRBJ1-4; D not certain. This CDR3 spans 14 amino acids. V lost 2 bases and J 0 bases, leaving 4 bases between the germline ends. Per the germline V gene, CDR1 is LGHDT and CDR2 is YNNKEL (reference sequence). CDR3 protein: CASSQYATNEKLFF. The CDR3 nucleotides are TGTGCCAGCAGCCAATATGCAACTAATGAAAAACTGTTTTTT.

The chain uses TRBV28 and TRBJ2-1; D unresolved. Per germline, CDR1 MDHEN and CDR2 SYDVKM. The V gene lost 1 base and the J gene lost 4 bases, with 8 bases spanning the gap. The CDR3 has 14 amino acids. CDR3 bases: TGTGCCAGCAGTTTATATGGGCAGTACAATGAGCAGTTCTTC. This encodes CASSLYGQYNEQFF.

CDR3 in amino acids: CAIRDRGGSYEQYF. DNA for the CDR3: TGTGCCATCCGGGACAGAGGTGGATCCTACGAGCAGTACTTC. J is TRBJ2-7 and V is TRBV28; 7 bases line up with TRBD1. Germline V gene sequence: CDR1 MDHEN, CDR2 SYDVKM. This CDR3 has 14 amino acids. V trimming: 10 bases; J trimming: 1 base; junction bases outside the gene matches: 10.